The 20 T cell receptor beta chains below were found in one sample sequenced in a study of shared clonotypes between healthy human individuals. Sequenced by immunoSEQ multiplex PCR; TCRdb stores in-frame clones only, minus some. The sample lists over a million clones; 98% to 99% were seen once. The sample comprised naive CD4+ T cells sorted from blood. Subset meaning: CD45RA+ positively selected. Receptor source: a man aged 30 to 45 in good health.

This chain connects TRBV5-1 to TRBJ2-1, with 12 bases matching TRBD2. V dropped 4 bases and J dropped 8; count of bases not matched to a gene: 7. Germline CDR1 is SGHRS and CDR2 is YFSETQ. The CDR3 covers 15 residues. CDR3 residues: CASSTTRLAGDEQFF. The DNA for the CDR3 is TGCGCCAGCAGCACAACAAGACTAGCGGGAGATGAGCAGTTCTTC.

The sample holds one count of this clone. Here the CDR3 reads CASSGPGQGGETQYF. The CDR3, as DNA: TGTGCCAGCAGCGGGCCCGGACAGGGAGGTGAGACCCAGTACTTC. The genes are TRBV7-9 and TRBJ2-5; the match to TRBD1 covers 8 bases. With 5 bases clipped from V and 5 bases from J, the junction kept 10 bases outside the gene matches. This CDR3 spans 15 amino acids. From germline, CDR1 is SEHNR and CDR2 FQNEAQ (reference sequence). The variable domain in full, completed from reference TRBV7-9 and TRBJ2-5, reads DTGVSQNPRHKITKRGQNVTFRCDPISEHNRLYWYRQTLGQGPEFLTYFQNEAQLEKSRLLSDRFSAERPKGSFSTLEIQRTEQGDSAMYLCASSGPGQGGETQYFGPGTRLLVL.

For the CDR3, the DNA is TGTGCCAGCAGCTTAAACAGGGTGGGCTCCTACGAGCAGTACTTC. It codes for CASSLNRVGSYEQYF. The chain combines TRBV7-3 with TRBJ2-7, with D perhaps TRBD1 (6 bases). The CDR3 runs 15 residues. CDR1 is SGHTA, CDR2 FQGTGA, per germline. Trimming removed 1 base from V and 0 bases from J, with 10 bases in between.

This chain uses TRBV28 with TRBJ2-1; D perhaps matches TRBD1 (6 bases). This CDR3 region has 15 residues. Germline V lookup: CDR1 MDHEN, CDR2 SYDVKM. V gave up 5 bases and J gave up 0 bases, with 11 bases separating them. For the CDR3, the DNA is TGTGCCAGCAGTAACAGGGAGAGCTCCTACAATGAGCAGTTCTTC. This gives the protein CASSNRESSYNEQFF.

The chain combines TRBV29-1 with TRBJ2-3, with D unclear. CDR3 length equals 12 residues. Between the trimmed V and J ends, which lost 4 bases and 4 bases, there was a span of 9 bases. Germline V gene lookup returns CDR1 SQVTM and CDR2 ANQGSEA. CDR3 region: CSVVTAPDTQYF. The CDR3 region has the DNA TGCAGCGTTGTAACAGCCCCAGATACGCAGTATTTT.

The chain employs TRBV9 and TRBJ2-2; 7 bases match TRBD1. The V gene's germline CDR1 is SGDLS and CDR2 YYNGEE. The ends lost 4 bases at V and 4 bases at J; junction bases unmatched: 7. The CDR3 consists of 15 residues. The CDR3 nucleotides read TGTGCCAGCAGCTCGACCGGGACAGCCACCGGGGAGCTGTTTTTT. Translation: CASSSTGTATGELFF.

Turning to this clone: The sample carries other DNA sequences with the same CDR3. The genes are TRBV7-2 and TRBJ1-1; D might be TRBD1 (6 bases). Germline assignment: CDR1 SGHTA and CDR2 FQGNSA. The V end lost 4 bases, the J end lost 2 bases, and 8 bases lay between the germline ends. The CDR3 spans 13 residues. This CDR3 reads CASSSDRNTEAFF. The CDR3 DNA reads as TGTGCCAGCAGCTCGGACAGAAACACTGAAGCTTTCTTT.

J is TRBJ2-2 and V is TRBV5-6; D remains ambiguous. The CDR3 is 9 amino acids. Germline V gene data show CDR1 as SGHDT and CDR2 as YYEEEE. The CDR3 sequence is CRGTGELFF. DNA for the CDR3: TGTCGTGGAACCGGGGAGCTGTTTTTT. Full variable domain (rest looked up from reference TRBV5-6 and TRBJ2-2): DAGVTQSPTHLIKTRGQQVTLRCSPKSGHDTVSWYQQALGQGPQFIFQYYEEEERQRGNFPDRFSGHQFPNYSSELNVNALLLGDSALYLCRGTGELFFGEGSRLTVL.

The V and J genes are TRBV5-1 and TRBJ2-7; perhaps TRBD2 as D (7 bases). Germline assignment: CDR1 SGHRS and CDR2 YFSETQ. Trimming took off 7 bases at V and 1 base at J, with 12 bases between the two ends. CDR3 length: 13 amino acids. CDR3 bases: TGCGCCAGCGGGGAGGGGACATCCTACGAGCAGTACTTC. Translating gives CASGEGTSYEQYF.

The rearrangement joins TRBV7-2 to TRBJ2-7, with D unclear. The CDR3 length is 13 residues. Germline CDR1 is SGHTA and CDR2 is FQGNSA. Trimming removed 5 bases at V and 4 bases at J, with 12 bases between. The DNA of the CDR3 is TGTGCCAGCAGCGCCAGAGGCAGGTACGAGCAGTACTTC. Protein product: CASSARGRYEQYF.

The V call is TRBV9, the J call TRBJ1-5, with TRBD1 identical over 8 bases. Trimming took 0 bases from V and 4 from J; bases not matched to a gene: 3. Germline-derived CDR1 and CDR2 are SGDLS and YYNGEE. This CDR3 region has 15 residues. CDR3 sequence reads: CASSVDGQGNQPQHF. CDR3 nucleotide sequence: TGTGCCAGCAGCGTAGATGGACAGGGAAATCAGCCCCAGCATTTT.

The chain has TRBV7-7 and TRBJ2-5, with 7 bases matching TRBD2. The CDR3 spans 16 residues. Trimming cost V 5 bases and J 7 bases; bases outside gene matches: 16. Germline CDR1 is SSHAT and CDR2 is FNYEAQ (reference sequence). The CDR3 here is CASSPGDGTKIGTQYF. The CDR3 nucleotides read TGTGCCAGCAGCCCGGGAGACGGGACTAAGATAGGGACCCAGTACTTC.

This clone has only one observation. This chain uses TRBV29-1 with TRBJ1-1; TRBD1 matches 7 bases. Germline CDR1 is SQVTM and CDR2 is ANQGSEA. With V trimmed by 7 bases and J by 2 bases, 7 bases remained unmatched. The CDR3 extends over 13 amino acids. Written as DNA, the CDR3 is TGCAGCGGTGTCGGACAGGTAAACACTGAAGCTTTCTTT. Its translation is CSGVGQVNTEAFF. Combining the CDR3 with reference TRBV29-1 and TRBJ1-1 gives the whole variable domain SAVISQKPSRDICQRGTSLTIQCQVDSQVTMMFWYRQQPGQSLTLIATANQGSEATYESGFVIDKFPISRPNLTFSTLTVSNMSPEDSSIYLCSGVGQVNTEAFFGQGTRLTVV.

This CDR3 is CASSPGRRTDTQYF. The DNA of the CDR3 is TGTGCCAGCAGTCCGGGACGTCGGACAGATACGCAGTATTTT. The V and J genes are TRBV6-5 and TRBJ2-3; D possibly uses TRBD1 or TRBD2 (5 bases each). The CDR3 length is 14 residues. CDR1 and CDR2 from the germline V gene are MNHEY and SVGAGI. V gave up 5 bases and J gave up 3 bases, with 12 bases separating them.

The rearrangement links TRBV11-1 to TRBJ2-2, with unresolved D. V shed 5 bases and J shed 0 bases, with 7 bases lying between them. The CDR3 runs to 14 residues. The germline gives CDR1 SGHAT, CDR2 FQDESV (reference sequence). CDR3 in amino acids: CASSPEPNTGELFF. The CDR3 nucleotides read TGTGCCAGCAGCCCCGAGCCGAACACCGGGGAGCTGTTTTTT.

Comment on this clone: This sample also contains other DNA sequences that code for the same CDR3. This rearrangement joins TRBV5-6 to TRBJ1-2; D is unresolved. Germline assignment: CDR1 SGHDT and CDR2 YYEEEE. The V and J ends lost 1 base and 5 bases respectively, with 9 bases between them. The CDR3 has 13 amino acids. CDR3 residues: CASSLRGDYGYTF. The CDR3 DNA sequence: TGTGCCAGCAGCTTGAGAGGAGATTATGGCTACACCTTC.

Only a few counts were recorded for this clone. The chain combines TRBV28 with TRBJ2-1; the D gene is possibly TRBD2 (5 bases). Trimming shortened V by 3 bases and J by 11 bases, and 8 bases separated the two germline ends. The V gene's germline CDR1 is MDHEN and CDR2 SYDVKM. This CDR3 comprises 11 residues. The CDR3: CASSFDYQQFF. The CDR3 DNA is TGTGCCAGCAGTTTCGACTACCAGCAGTTCTTC.

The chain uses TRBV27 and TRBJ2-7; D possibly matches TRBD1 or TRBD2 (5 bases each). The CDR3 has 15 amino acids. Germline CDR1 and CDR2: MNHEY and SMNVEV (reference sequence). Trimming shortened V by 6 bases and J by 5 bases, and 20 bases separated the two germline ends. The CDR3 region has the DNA TGTGCCAGCAGCCTAACTCGGCGGATGGGGGACGAGCAGTACTTC. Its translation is CASSLTRRMGDEQYF.

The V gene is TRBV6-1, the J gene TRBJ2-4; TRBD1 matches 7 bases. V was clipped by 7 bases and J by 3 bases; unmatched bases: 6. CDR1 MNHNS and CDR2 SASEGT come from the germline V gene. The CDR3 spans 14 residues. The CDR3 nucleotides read TGTGCCAGCAAAGGTCGGGACAGCAAAAACATTCAGTACTTC. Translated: CASKGRDSKNIQYF.

The CDR3 protein is CASSPGQRNTIYF. CDR3 nucleotide sequence: TGTGCCAGCAGCCCGGGACAGCGAAACACCATATATTTT. J is TRBJ1-3 and V is TRBV7-2; 7 nucleotides agree with TRBD1. The CDR3 spans 13 residues. The V and J ends lost 5 bases and 5 bases, in that order; junction bases with no gene match: 3. Germline V gene lookup returns CDR1 SGHTA and CDR2 FQGNSA.